A selection of T cell receptor beta chains follows, all from one sample in a study of blood T cell repertoires in COVID-19. Clones were sequenced by immunoSEQ multiplex PCR, and TCRdb holds only the in-frame ones, with some missing. This sample has around 620,000 clones, with 80% to 90% found just once. What was sequenced was peripheral blood. Receptors were obtained from a young woman with acute or convalescent COVID-19. Each CDR3 is given with its conserved first and last residue. The D gene is left open where the match is weak. Clone size is not always given. Where it is, it says once, few, many or a class for expanded clones.

abundance	d_gene	j_gene	v_gene	CDR3aa	CDR3nt
.	TRBD1	TRBJ1-1	TRBV28	CASSLGTGGGRTEAFF	TGTGCCAGCAGTTTAGGGACAGGGGGCGGGAGGACTGAAGCTTTCTTT
.	TRBD2	TRBJ2-3	TRBV15	CATSRDRLAGLTDTQYF	TGTGCCACCAGCAGAGATCGCCTAGCGGGCCTAACAGATACGCAGTATTTT
.	.	TRBJ1-1	TRBV7-9	CASSLRDWNTEAFF	TGTGCCAGCAGCTTGAGGGATTGGAACACTGAAGCTTTCTTT
.	.	TRBJ1-3	TRBV2	CASSVDWAGLGNTIYF	TGTGCCAGCAGTGTGGATTGGGCGGGTCTCGGAAACACCATATATTTT
.	.	TRBJ1-1	TRBV6-5	CASKQENTEAFF	TGTGCCAGCAAGCAGGAGAACACTGAAGCTTTCTTT
.	TRBD2	TRBJ2-1	TRBV7-2	CASSLVSSGVAPNEQFF	TGTGCCAGCAGCTTAGTGTCGAGCGGGGTGGCCCCCAATGAGCAGTTCTTC
few	TRBD1	TRBJ1-2	TRBV29-1	CSVEDLGTERGGYTF	TGCAGCGTTGAAGATCTCGGGACAGAGAGGGGTGGCTACACCTTC
.	.	TRBJ1-2	TRBV24-1	CATSDRQEVGYGYTF	TGTGCCACCAGTGACCGCCAGGAGGTTGGCTATGGCTACACCTTC
.	TRBD2	TRBJ2-1	TRBV7-2	CASSLAAGGIYNEQFF	TGTGCCAGCAGCTTAGCCGCGGGGGGAATTTACAATGAGCAGTTCTTC
.	.	TRBJ1-1	TRBV6-5	CASVTWGVGNTEAFF	TGTGCCAGCGTTACTTGGGGAGTTGGGAACACTGAAGCTTTCTTT
.	.	TRBJ1-2	TRBV5-1	CASSLDGGRSYGYTF	TGCGCCAGCAGCTTGGACGGGGGAAGAAGCTATGGCTACACCTTC
.	TRBD1	TRBJ2-5	TRBV4-1	CASSQVSKGQETQYF	TGCGCCAGCAGCCAAGTTTCAAAGGGACAGGAGACCCAGTACTTC
.	TRBD1	TRBJ1-2	TRBV3-1/TRBV3-2	CASSPLTGSNYGYTF	TGTGCCAGCAGCCCGCTGACAGGGAGTAACTATGGCTACACCTTC
.	.	TRBJ1-1	TRBV28	CASSLQGRRAFF	TGTGCCAGCAGTTTGCAGGGAAGGAGAGCTTTCTTT
.	.	TRBJ1-6	TRBV30	CAWSQGHHGSPLHF	TGTGCCTGGAGTCAGGGTCATCACGGTTCACCCCTCCACTTT
.	TRBD2	TRBJ2-3	TRBV10-3	CAISEISGGQFTDTQYF	TGTGCCATCAGTGAGATTAGCGGGGGGCAATTCACAGATACGCAGTATTTT
.	.	TRBJ2-3	TRBV6-4	CASSDSTGSTDTQYF	TGTGCCAGCAGTGACTCGACTGGTAGCACAGATACGCAGTATTTT
.	.	TRBJ1-2	TRBV5-5	CASSFDSLGYTF	TGTGCCAGCAGCTTTGACTCTTTGGGCTACACCTTC
.	.	TRBJ2-1	TRBV24-1	CATSDHRGYNEQFF	TGTGCCACCAGTGATCACCGGGGGTACAATGAGCAGTTCTTC
.	.	TRBJ1-5	TRBV4-1	CASSRLQGSNQPQHF	TGCGCCAGCAGCCGCCTACAGGGTAGCAATCAGCCCCAGCATTTT
once	.	TRBJ2-1	TRBV4-1	CASSQDPGGDEQFF	TGCGCCAGCAGCCAAGATCCGGGGGGCGATGAGCAGTTCTTC
.	.	TRBJ2-1	TRBV5-1	CASSLEAGTIQFF	TGCGCCAGCAGCTTGGAGGCAGGAACCATACAGTTCTTC
.	TRBD1	TRBJ1-2	TRBV14	CASSHHTGGGYTF	TGTGCCAGCAGCCACCACACAGGGGGTGGCTACACCTTC
.	TRBD1	TRBJ2-5	TRBV11-2	CASSPSGTEETQYF	TGTGCCAGCAGCCCAAGTGGGACAGAGGAGACCCAGTACTTC
.	.	TRBJ1-5	TRBV11-2	CASSPAGGQPQHF	TGTGCCAGCAGTCCCGCTGGGGGGCAGCCCCAGCATTTT
.	.	TRBJ2-2	TRBV10-3	CAISSQGIGGELFF	TGTGCCATCAGTTCACAGGGAATCGGCGGGGAGCTGTTTTTT
.	TRBD1	TRBJ2-5	TRBV10-3	CAISRDRGTLETQYF	TGTGCCATCAGCCGGGACAGGGGGACTTTGGAGACCCAGTACTTC
.	TRBD1	TRBJ2-2	TRBV6-5	CASRYRGWNTGELFF	TGTGCCAGCAGGTACAGGGGATGGAACACCGGGGAGCTGTTTTTT
once	.	TRBJ1-1	TRBV11-2	CASSSPRRANTEAFF	TGTGCCAGCAGCTCCCCCCGCAGGGCCAACACTGAAGCTTTCTTT
.	TRBD2	TRBJ2-2	TRBV30	CAWSGASGGAFSGELFF	TGTGCCTGGAGTGGTGCTAGCGGGGGGGCCTTCTCCGGGGAGCTGTTTTTT
.	.	TRBJ1-5	TRBV19	CASSGAVRKAGAIYSNQPQHF	TGTGCCAGTAGTGGAGCTGTTAGGAAGGCAGGGGCGATCTATAGCAATCAGCCCCAGCATTTT
once	TRBD2	TRBJ2-2	TRBV4-2	CASSPELRLAGGPSGELFF	TGTGCCAGCAGCCCCGAGCTACGACTAGCGGGGGGCCCAAGCGGGGAGCTGTTTTTT
.	TRBD1	TRBJ1-5	TRBV27	CASSLIAAGQGPHQPQHF	TGTGCCAGCAGTTTAATCGCAGCGGGACAGGGTCCCCATCAGCCCCAGCATTTT
.	TRBD1	TRBJ1-5	TRBV19	CASSPDRVWFGNQPQHF	TGTGCCAGTAGCCCGGACAGGGTATGGTTTGGGAATCAGCCCCAGCATTTT
.	.	TRBJ1-1	TRBV5-4	CASSLGGRGTEAFF	TGTGCCAGCAGCTTGGGTGGGAGGGGCACTGAAGCTTTCTTT
.	TRBD1	TRBJ1-2	TRBV25-1	CASSAPGQGGRGYTF	TGTGCCAGCAGTGCCCCGGGACAGGGGGGTCGTGGCTACACCTTC
.	TRBD2	TRBJ2-1	TRBV3-1/TRBV3-2	CASSPPGGGGNEQFF	TGTGCCAGCAGCCCGCCCGGCGGGGGGGGAAATGAGCAGTTCTTC
.	TRBD2	TRBJ2-3	TRBV7-3	CASSPSGGAADTQYF	TGTGCCAGCAGCCCCAGCGGGGGGGCCGCTGATACGCAGTATTTT
.	TRBD1	TRBJ1-2	TRBV5-1	CASSPQDRATGYTF	TGCGCCAGCAGCCCCCAGGACAGGGCTACTGGCTACACCTTC
.	TRBD1	TRBJ1-5	TRBV19	CASSITGAPNQPQHF	TGTGCCAGTAGTATTACAGGGGCCCCAAATCAGCCCCAGCATTTT
.	.	TRBJ1-4	TRBV6-5	CASMGGRVGSEKLFF	TGTGCCAGCATGGGGGGGCGCGTCGGGAGTGAAAAACTGTTTTTT
.	TRBD1	TRBJ2-1	TRBV27	CASSLPLRTGGHEQFF	TGTGCCAGCAGTCTACCGTTGCGGACAGGCGGCCATGAGCAGTTCTTC
.	TRBD2	TRBJ2-2	TRBV2	CASSGTSGGTTGELFF	TGTGCCAGCAGTGGGACTAGCGGGGGCACCACCGGGGAGCTGTTTTTT
.	.	TRBJ2-1	TRBV6-5	CASSYYWSSYNEQFF	TGTGCCAGCAGTTACTACTGGAGCTCCTACAATGAGCAGTTCTTC
.	.	TRBJ1-1	TRBV6-6	CASSYGRGWAGTEAFF	TGTGCCAGCAGTTACGGGAGGGGATGGGCAGGCACTGAAGCTTTCTTT
.	.	TRBJ2-1	TRBV6-6	CASSYGGESNEQFF	TGTGCCAGCAGTTACGGTGGGGAGAGCAATGAGCAGTTCTTC
.	TRBD1	TRBJ2-3	TRBV27	CASSTGTAHFFTDTQYF	TGTGCCAGCAGCACCGGGACAGCCCATTTTTTCACAGATACGCAGTATTTT
.	.	TRBJ2-1	TRBV29-1	CSVLRNPDLYNEQFF	TGCAGCGTTCTGAGGAACCCCGACCTGTACAATGAGCAGTTCTTC
.	TRBD1	TRBJ1-1	TRBV7-9	CASSWTGAGEAFF	TGTGCCAGCAGCTGGACAGGGGCGGGTGAAGCTTTCTTT
.	TRBD1	TRBJ1-1	TRBV10-2	CATDRTGGWGNTEAFF	TGCGCCACCGACAGGACAGGGGGGTGGGGGAACACTGAAGCTTTCTTT
few	TRBD1	TRBJ1-1	TRBV19	CASSKRDRVGLNTEAFF	TGTGCCAGTAGTAAACGGGACAGGGTAGGCTTGAACACTGAAGCTTTCTTT
.	.	TRBJ1-1	TRBV18	CASSPNRDTEAFF	TGTGCCAGCTCACCTAACAGGGACACTGAAGCTTTCTTT
.	.	TRBJ1-1	TRBV7-9	CASTLGSENTEAFF	TGTGCCAGCACGTTGGGATCAGAGAACACTGAAGCTTTCTTT